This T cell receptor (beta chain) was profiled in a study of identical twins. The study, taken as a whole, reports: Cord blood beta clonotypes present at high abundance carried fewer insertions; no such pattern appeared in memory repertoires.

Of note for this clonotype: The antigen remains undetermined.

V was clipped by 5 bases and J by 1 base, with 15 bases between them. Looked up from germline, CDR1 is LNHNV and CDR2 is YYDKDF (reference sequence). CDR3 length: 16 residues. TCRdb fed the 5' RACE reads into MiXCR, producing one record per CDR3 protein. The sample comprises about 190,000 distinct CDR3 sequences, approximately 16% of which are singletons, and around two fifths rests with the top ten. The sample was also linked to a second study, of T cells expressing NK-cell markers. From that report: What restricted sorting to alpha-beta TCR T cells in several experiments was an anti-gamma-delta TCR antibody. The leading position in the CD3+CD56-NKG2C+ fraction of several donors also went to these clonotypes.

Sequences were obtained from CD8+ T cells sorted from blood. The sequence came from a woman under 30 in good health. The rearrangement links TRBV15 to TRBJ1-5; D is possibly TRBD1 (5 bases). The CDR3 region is CATSRLGRMSNQPQHF. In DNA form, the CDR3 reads TGTGCCACCAGCCGCCTGGGACGGATGAGCAATCAGCCCCAGCATTTT.